The table lists the clone carrying this TCR beta chain with a few counts. This record belongs to a study of blood T cell repertoires in COVID-19. CDR1 MNHEY and CDR2 SVGAGI come from the germline V gene. This CDR3 has 14 amino acids. V shed 6 bases and J 7 bases; nucleotides not matched to a gene: 8. Sequencing used immunoSEQ multiplex PCR; TCRdb keeps in-frame clones, though not all of them. The table includes about 240,000 clones, 80% to 90% detected once. This clonotype originated in a woman of 80 years or more with COVID-19, enrolled during active disease. The J gene is TRBJ2-2, the V gene TRBV6-5, with 7 bases identical to TRBD1. Sequencing input: peripheral blood. The CDR3 nucleotides read TGTGCCAGCAGATTCCACGGGGACAGCGGGGAGCTGTTTTTT. Protein sequence: CASRFHGDSGELFF.